One and the same sample provided the 2 T cell receptor beta chains below, sequenced in a study of blood T cell repertoires in COVID-19. The protocol was immunoSEQ multiplex PCR, while the TCRdb copy is restricted to in-frame clones and leaves out a portion. This sample has about 58,000 clones, with roughly 89% found just once. Sequenced sample: peripheral blood. The receptors here all came from a man aged 60 to 69 with active COVID-19.

V is TRBV6-5 and J is TRBJ1-1, with D perhaps matching TRBD1 (5 bases). Trimming took 4 bases from V and 1 from J, leaving 10 bases between them. The germline V gene encodes CDR1 MNHEY and CDR2 SVGAGI. The CDR3 loop spans 14 amino acids. CDR3 sequence: CASSSAGWNTEAFF. The CDR3 coding sequence is TGTGCCAGCAGTTCTGCAGGGTGGAACACTGAAGCTTTCTTT.

This chain uses TRBV30 with TRBJ1-2, with D uncertain. Trimming removed 2 bases from V and 3 bases from J, with 10 bases in between. Per the germline V gene, CDR1 is GTSNPN and CDR2 is SVGIG (reference sequence). The CDR3 has 13 residues. CDR3 sequence: CAWSIERDYGYTF. The CDR3 DNA reads as TGTGCCTGGAGTATAGAAAGAGACTATGGCTACACCTTC.